The 7 T cell receptor beta chains reported below all come from one sample, sequenced in a study of control samples from healthy donors and cancer patients. Repertoires were generated with immunoSEQ multiplex PCR, while TCRdb's copy carries only in-frame clones and drops some. The profile covers about 130,000 clones, with around 90% appearing a single time and 2% to 3% taken by the ten largest. The source material was blood. All receptors come from a man aged 40-55 years in good health.

CDR3 in DNA: TGTGCCAGTAGCGGGACTAGAAGCTACAATGAGCAGTTCTTC. Protein: CASSGTRSYNEQFF. The chain recombines TRBV19 with TRBJ2-1, with 8 bases that match TRBD2. V trimming: 6 bases; J trimming: 3 bases; junction bases outside the gene matches: 4. Germline CDR1 is LNHDA and CDR2 is SQIVND (reference sequence). This CDR3 is 14 amino acids long.

V and J are TRBV7-9 and TRBJ2-4, with D possibly TRBD2 on 5 matching bases. Germline CDR1 reads SEHNR; CDR2 reads FQNEAQ (reference sequence). V lost 1 base and J 1 base, leaving 11 bases between the germline ends. There are 16 residues in the CDR3. CDR3 in amino acids: CASSLDPGSAKNIQYF. As DNA, the CDR3 is TGTGCCAGCAGCTTAGACCCGGGGTCGGCCAAAAACATTCAGTACTTC.

This clone appeared once. The rearrangement links TRBV10-3 to TRBJ1-2, with D maybe TRBD1 (5 bases). V was pared by 0 bases and J by 2 bases, with 7 bases between. The CDR3 runs to 14 residues. Germline V gene sequence: CDR1 ENHRY, CDR2 SYGVKD. The CDR3 DNA reads TGTGCCATCAGTGAGTCGAGGGGCAACTATGGCTACACCTTC. It codes for CAISESRGNYGYTF.

The rearrangement uses TRBV19 and TRBJ1-1; tentative D call: TRBD1 (5 bases). The V end was cut by 2 bases, the J end by 2 bases, with 15 bases between. This CDR3 comprises 16 residues. The germline V gene encodes CDR1 LNHDA and CDR2 SQIVND (reference sequence). The CDR3 DNA reads as TGTGCCAGTAGTATAATAGGGGCAGGCGCTAACACTGAAGCTTTCTTT. Translation: CASSIIGAGANTEAFF. The whole variable domain, filled in from reference TRBV19 and TRBJ1-1, reads DGGITQSPKYLFRKEGQNVTLSCEQNLNHDAMYWYRQDPGQGLRLIYYSQIVNDFQKGDIAEGYSVSREKKESFPLTVTSAQKNPTAFYLCASSIIGAGANTEAFFGQGTRLTVV.

The genes are TRBV29-1 and TRBJ1-2, with TRBD1 matching 8 bases. The CDR3 runs 13 residues. Germline V gives CDR1 SQVTM, CDR2 ANQGSEA. V trimming: 7 bases; J trimming: 2 bases; junction bases outside the gene matches: 6. CDR3 DNA sequence: TGCAGCGCCGGACAGGGAACGAACTATGGCTACACCTTC. Translation gives CSAGQGTNYGYTF.

The CDR3 here is CASSLGQGLQETQYF. Written as DNA, the CDR3 is TGTGCCAGCAGCCTAGGACAGGGCCTACAAGAGACCCAGTACTTC. The V and J genes are TRBV5-5 and TRBJ2-5; TRBD1 matches 8 bases. CDR1 is SGHKS, CDR2 YYEKEE, per germline (reference sequence). V shed 4 bases and J 2 bases; nucleotides not matched to a gene: 7. CDR3 length: 15 amino acids. Complete variable domain (other parts from reference TRBV5-5 and TRBJ2-5): DAGVTQSPTHLIKTRGQQVTLRCSPISGHKSVSWYQQVLGQGPQFIFQYYEKEERGRGNFPDRFSARQFPNYSSELNVNALLLGDSALYLCASSLGQGLQETQYFGPGTRLLVL.

This chain uses TRBV6-6 with TRBJ2-5; the D gene could be TRBD1 or TRBD2 (6 bases each). The CDR3 is 14 amino acids. The germline V and J ends were trimmed by 0 bases and 5 bases, with 10 bases remaining between them. Germline assignment: CDR1 MNHNY and CDR2 SVGAGI (reference sequence). The CDR3 here is CASSYSGGQETQYF. For the CDR3, the DNA is TGTGCCAGCAGTTACTCAGGGGGGCAGGAGACCCAGTACTTC.